This T cell receptor (beta chain) originates from a study of spatial heterogeneity in lung cancer. As for the study in general: In the raw reads, each unique TCR and UMI combination was present more than ten times on average.

Each molecule of TCR cDNA was tagged with one unique molecular identifier. TCRdb reprocessed the 5' RACE reads with MiXCR, giving one entry per CDR3 protein. The table shows about 9,800 distinct CDR3 sequences, with roughly half occurring only once. Time point specified: sample taken at primary tumor resection. The input material, whole RNA from tumor, nontumor lung or frozen PBMC, was sequenced unsorted. CDR1 and CDR2 from the germline V gene are SEHNR and FQNEAQ (reference sequence). V was shortened by 3 bases and J by 0 bases, with 13 bases between the two germline ends. The CDR3 is 16 residues long. By proportion, this clonotype is medium-sized (0.01 to 0.1%). What it binds is not known. Findings of the study overall: The estimated TCR-seq coverage of tumor T cells amounted to roughly 7% when looking at alpha chains and more than 12% when looking at beta chains. Mutation counts in tumors were tracked by counts of expanded intratumoral alpha and beta TCRs.

The sequence was collected from a female donor with early-stage non-small cell lung cancer. The sequences come from lung tumor tissue, collected at surgery. V gene TRBV7-9 combines with J gene TRBJ2-3, with D maybe TRBD2 (5 bases). Written as DNA, the CDR3 is TGTGCCAGCAGCTTCGGGGTAGCCGGGAGCACAGATACGCAGTATTTT. Amino acid sequence: CASSFGVAGSTDTQYF. The complete variable domain, with remaining parts taken from reference TRBV7-9 and TRBJ2-3, reads DTGVSQNPRHKITKRGQNVTFRCDPISEHNRLYWYRQTLGQGPEFLTYFQNEAQLEKSRLLSDRFSAERPKGSFSTLEIQRTEQGDSAMYLCASSFGVAGSTDTQYFGPGTRLTVL.